A selection of T cell receptor beta chains follows, all from one sample in a study of T cells in Graves' hyperthyroidism and ophthalmopathy. TCRdb independently ran MiXCR on the multiplex PCR reads; one entry per CDR3 protein. The profile shows hundreds of thousands of distinct CDR3 sequences, about two fifths of them singletons. Sample: blood. Every receptor here comes from a man aged 18 to 29 with Graves' hyperthyroidism. The CDR3 runs from the conserved cysteine through the conserved F or W. Fields, in order: D gene, CDR3 length, clone size, V gene, J gene, CDR3 DNA, CDR3 protein. D genes are given only for firm matches. The listing skips clone size in some rows; elsewhere it reads once, few, many or a size class.

>NA|13|NA|TRBV20-1|TRBJ1-4
TGCAGTGCTAGAAGCTGGGGGGGTGAAAAACTGTTTTTT
CSARSWGGEKLFF
>NA|14|few|TRBV4-1|TRBJ1-1
TGCGCCAGCAGCCAAGATACGGCAGACACTGAAGCTTTCTTT
CASSQDTADTEAFF
>TRBD2|14|few|TRBV12-3/TRBV12-4|TRBJ2-7
TGTGCCAGCAGTTTAGCGGGGGGGGACTACGAGCAGTACTTC
CASSLAGGDYEQYF
>NA|13|many|TRBV10-3|TRBJ2-7
TGTGCCACCCGGAGGTCTGGGACCTACGAGCAGTACTTC
CATRRSGTYEQYF
>NA|11|many|TRBV5-4|TRBJ1-2
TGTGCCAGCAGCCGGGAGACCCTTTACACCTTC
CASSRETLYTF
>TRBD1|14|NA|TRBV19|TRBJ2-2
TGTGCCAGTAGCGACAGGGGGCGCCCCGGGGAGCTGTTTTTT
CASSDRGRPGELFF
>NA|13|NA|TRBV10-2|TRBJ2-3
TGCGCCAGCAACCCGCAGGGTGCAGATACGCAGTATTTT
CASNPQGADTQYF
>NA|13|few|TRBV7-4|TRBJ2-7
TGTGCCAGCTCCGTGACGTGGAAGGACGAGCAGTACTTC
CASSVTWKDEQYF
>NA|15|few|TRBV6-4|TRBJ2-7
TGTGCGGGACGTCAGGGGCGGGACAGCCTACGAAAGCAGTACTTC
CAGRQGRDSLRKQYF
>NA|17|NA|TRBV10-2|TRBJ2-6
TGCGCCAGCAGTCCTACCGGGGACACCTCTGGGGCCAACGTCCTGACTTTC
CASSPTGDTSGANVLTF
>NA|15|NA|TRBV7-6|TRBJ1-1
TGTGCCAGCAGCCAAGTGAACAGGGTGAGCACTGAAGCTTTCTTT
CASSQVNRVSTEAFF
>TRBD1|14|NA|TRBV7-9|TRBJ2-7
TGCGCCAGCAGCTTCGGGACAGACGGATACGAGCAGTACTTC
CASSFGTDGYEQYF
>NA|15|NA|TRBV2|TRBJ2-7
TGTGCCAGCAGTGAAGCACAGCGCCTCCCCTACGAGCAGTACTTC
CASSEAQRLPYEQYF
>NA|15|many|TRBV20-1|TRBJ1-5
TGCAGTGCTAGTTCTCTAGAAGGGGCAGGTCAGCCCCAGCATTTT
CSASSLEGAGQPQHF
>NA|12|many|TRBV20-1|TRBJ2-5
TGCAGTGCTATCAAGGCGAGAGAGACCCAGTACTTC
CSAIKARETQYF
>NA|11|NA|TRBV25-1|TRBJ1-1
TGTACGACGAGGGGGAACACTGAAGCTTTCTTT
CTTRGNTEAFF